A selection of T cell receptor beta chains follows, all from one sample in a study of identical twins. A single record per CDR3 protein comes from TCRdb applying MiXCR to the 5' RACE reads. The repertoire holds under 500,000 distinct CDR3 sequences, around 15% seen once, with approximately 0.98% in the top ten. These data were also reused for a study on yellow fever vaccine responses in identical twins.

The sample comprised CD4+ T cells sorted from blood. The receptor source for this set is a woman in her late teens or twenties in good health. Both conserved end residues are part of each CDR3. The D gene is left open where the match is weak. Part of the rows lack a size; the others show once, few, many or a class for expanded clones.

cdr3_nt: TGTGCCAGCAGTTACTGGACAAGGGGCACTGAAGCTTTCTTT
cdr3_aa: CASSYWTRGTEAFF
j_call: TRBJ1-1
clone_size: .
v_call: TRBV6-2/TRBV6-3
d_call: .

cdr3_nt: TGTGCCAGTAGTACCCGGGACGGGCACGAGCAGTACTTC
cdr3_aa: CASSTRDGHEQYF
j_call: TRBJ2-7
clone_size: .
v_call: TRBV19
d_call: .

cdr3_nt: TGTGCCAGCAGTCCCGGGAGGAGCGGGGCCCGAGATACGCAGTATTTT
cdr3_aa: CASSPGRSGARDTQYF
j_call: TRBJ2-3
clone_size: few
v_call: TRBV6-2/TRBV6-3
d_call: TRBD2

cdr3_nt: TGCAGTGCTGGCCGGGCCAATCGAGGTTCACCCCTCCACTTT
cdr3_aa: CSAGRANRGSPLHF
j_call: TRBJ1-6
clone_size: few
v_call: TRBV20-1
d_call: .

cdr3_nt: TGTGCCTGGAGTGTCGGGCACTCTGGGGCCAACGTCCTGACTTTC
cdr3_aa: CAWSVGHSGANVLTF
j_call: TRBJ2-6
clone_size: .
v_call: TRBV30
d_call: .

cdr3_nt: TGCAGCGTTGAAGACTCAGGCCTGACCGGGGAGCTGTTTTTT
cdr3_aa: CSVEDSGLTGELFF
j_call: TRBJ2-2
clone_size: .
v_call: TRBV29-1
d_call: .

cdr3_nt: TGCGCCAGCAGCGAGGTTAAGAGCTCTGGGGCCAACGTCCTGACTTTC
cdr3_aa: CASSEVKSSGANVLTF
j_call: TRBJ2-6
clone_size: few
v_call: TRBV5-1
d_call: .

cdr3_nt: TGTGCCAGCAGCGTAGGGCGAAAGGAGACCCAGTACTTC
cdr3_aa: CASSVGRKETQYF
j_call: TRBJ2-5
clone_size: few
v_call: TRBV9
d_call: .

cdr3_nt: TGTGCCAGTAGTCTAGCCCATGGGGCAAGCAATCAGCCCCAGCATTTT
cdr3_aa: CASSLAHGASNQPQHF
j_call: TRBJ1-5
clone_size: few
v_call: TRBV19
d_call: .

cdr3_nt: TGTGCCAGCAGCTTACGGACAACCTTGGACTATGGCTACACCTTC
cdr3_aa: CASSLRTTLDYGYTF
j_call: TRBJ1-2
clone_size: many
v_call: TRBV7-2
d_call: .

cdr3_nt: TGTGCCAGCAGCGCAACGACAGGGACAGATACGCAGTATTTT
cdr3_aa: CASSATTGTDTQYF
j_call: TRBJ2-3
clone_size: .
v_call: TRBV7-9
d_call: TRBD1

cdr3_nt: TGCAGTGCGGACACCGGGAGCATGGAAGATACGCAGTATTTT
cdr3_aa: CSADTGSMEDTQYF
j_call: TRBJ2-3
clone_size: .
v_call: TRBV20-1
d_call: .

cdr3_nt: TGTGCCAGCAGCCAACTAGCGGGAGAAGGCACAGATACGCAGTATTTT
cdr3_aa: CASSQLAGEGTDTQYF
j_call: TRBJ2-3
clone_size: many
v_call: TRBV4-2
d_call: TRBD2

cdr3_nt: TGTGCCAGCAGCAAACAGGGGGCCGCAGAGACCCAGTACTTC
cdr3_aa: CASSKQGAAETQYF
j_call: TRBJ2-5
clone_size: few
v_call: TRBV28
d_call: TRBD1

cdr3_nt: TGTGCCAGCAGCCATCAGACTAGCGGGAGGGGAGAGACCCAGTACTTC
cdr3_aa: CASSHQTSGRGETQYF
j_call: TRBJ2-5
clone_size: few
v_call: TRBV11-3
d_call: TRBD2

cdr3_nt: TGCAGTGCCAGGACAGGGGGCTTGAATACGCAGTATTTT
cdr3_aa: CSARTGGLNTQYF
j_call: TRBJ2-3
clone_size: .
v_call: TRBV20-1
d_call: TRBD1

cdr3_nt: TGTGCCAGCAGTTTTGAGAGTGGGACGAGGCTCACCGGGGAGCTGTTTTTT
cdr3_aa: CASSFESGTRLTGELFF
j_call: TRBJ2-2
clone_size: few
v_call: TRBV12-3/TRBV12-4
d_call: .

cdr3_nt: TGTGCCATCAGTCAAGGGAACCCAGATACGCAGTATTTT
cdr3_aa: CAISQGNPDTQYF
j_call: TRBJ2-3
clone_size: few
v_call: TRBV10-3
d_call: .

cdr3_nt: TGTGCCAGCAGCCAAGATGTGACGCCAACTTACGAGCAGTACTTC
cdr3_aa: CASSQDVTPTYEQYF
j_call: TRBJ2-7
clone_size: few
v_call: TRBV14
d_call: .

cdr3_nt: TGTGCCAGCAGCGTACCACTCTCTGGGGCCAACGTCCTGACTTTC
cdr3_aa: CASSVPLSGANVLTF
j_call: TRBJ2-6
clone_size: many
v_call: TRBV9
d_call: .

cdr3_nt: TGCAGTGCTAGAGAGCCGGGACTAGCGGGACAGACCCAGTACTTC
cdr3_aa: CSAREPGLAGQTQYF
j_call: TRBJ2-5
clone_size: .
v_call: TRBV20-1
d_call: TRBD2

cdr3_nt: TGTGCCAGCAGCTTAGAGGGGGACGACACAGATACGCAGTATTTT
cdr3_aa: CASSLEGDDTDTQYF
j_call: TRBJ2-3
clone_size: .
v_call: TRBV7-9
d_call: .

cdr3_nt: TGTGCCAGCAGCCCCGATAACTATGGCTACACCTTC
cdr3_aa: CASSPDNYGYTF
j_call: TRBJ1-2
clone_size: few
v_call: TRBV7-2
d_call: .

cdr3_nt: TGTGCCAGCAGTTACTCGGGGCTGACAGGGGGGATCTCCTACGAGCAGTACTTC
cdr3_aa: CASSYSGLTGGISYEQYF
j_call: TRBJ2-7
clone_size: .
v_call: TRBV6-5
d_call: TRBD1

cdr3_nt: TGCGCCAGCAGCCAAAATTCAGGAACAGCCGCCAAAAACATTCAGTACTTC
cdr3_aa: CASSQNSGTAAKNIQYF
j_call: TRBJ2-4
clone_size: many
v_call: TRBV4-3
d_call: .

cdr3_nt: TGCGCCAGCAGCCAAGAACTTGTCTCACTATATACGCAGTATTTT
cdr3_aa: CASSQELVSLYTQYF
j_call: TRBJ2-3
clone_size: few
v_call: TRBV4-3
d_call: .

cdr3_nt: TGTGCCAGCAGCGTTTCACTCCGGCGGACTCTTAATGAGCAGTTCTTC
cdr3_aa: CASSVSLRRTLNEQFF
j_call: TRBJ2-1
clone_size: .
v_call: TRBV9
d_call: .

cdr3_nt: TGTGCCAGCAGTCACCAGGGAATTAGCTCCTACAATGAGCAGTTCTTC
cdr3_aa: CASSHQGISSYNEQFF
j_call: TRBJ2-1
clone_size: .
v_call: TRBV28
d_call: .

cdr3_nt: TGCGCCAGCATGGCAGTAGGGACAGGGGCCGAAAAACTGTTTTTT
cdr3_aa: CASMAVGTGAEKLFF
j_call: TRBJ1-4
clone_size: .
v_call: TRBV5-1
d_call: TRBD1